These T cell receptor beta chains were read from a single sample in a study of early T cells in non-severe SARS-CoV-2 infection. Via MiXCR, TCRdb re-called the 5' RACE reads, giving one row per CDR3 protein. The sample consists of about 56,000 distinct CDR3 sequences, 10% of them appearing once. The sample consisted of whole blood. Every receptor here comes from an adult who was a healthcare worker with PCR-confirmed SARS-CoV-2 infection or an uninfected control (not recorded which). The CDR3 runs from the conserved cysteine through the conserved F or W. A D gene is named only where the DNA matches it firmly. A clone size is listed for some rows: how often the clone was seen (once, few, many), or a class if it is expanded.

j_gene: TRBJ2-3; v_gene: TRBV12-3/TRBV12-4; abundance: -; d_gene: -; CDR3nt: TGTGCCAGCAGTCCCGGTGGGAGCACAGATACGCAGTATTTT; CDR3aa: CASSPGGSTDTQYF
j_gene: TRBJ1-5; v_gene: TRBV20-1; abundance: many; d_gene: -; CDR3nt: TGCAGTGCTAGACCACCCCGCGCCGATATCGGTCAGCCCCAGCATTTT; CDR3aa: CSARPPRADIGQPQHF
j_gene: TRBJ2-3; v_gene: TRBV7-3; abundance: few; d_gene: -; CDR3nt: TGTGCCAGCAGCCCGTTTAGCGGAAGCACAGATACGCAGTATTTT; CDR3aa: CASSPFSGSTDTQYF
j_gene: TRBJ2-3; v_gene: TRBV7-2; abundance: -; d_gene: TRBD2; CDR3nt: TGTGCCAGCAGCCCCCGTGTTGTTGGAGCGGGAGCAGATACGCAGTATTTT; CDR3aa: CASSPRVVGAGADTQYF
j_gene: TRBJ2-5; v_gene: TRBV7-3; abundance: few; d_gene: -; CDR3nt: TGTGCCAGCAGTCTAGGGATGGCGCAAGAGACCCAGTACTTC; CDR3aa: CASSLGMAQETQYF
j_gene: TRBJ2-7; v_gene: TRBV5-1; abundance: few; d_gene: TRBD1; CDR3nt: TGCGCCAGCAGCCCGGACAGGGCCCTCTTAGGGCAGCAGTACTTC; CDR3aa: CASSPDRALLGQQYF
j_gene: TRBJ1-2; v_gene: TRBV12-3/TRBV12-4; abundance: -; d_gene: -; CDR3nt: TGTGCCTCGTCAGTGTACTATGGCTACACCTTC; CDR3aa: CASSVYYGYTF
j_gene: TRBJ2-5; v_gene: TRBV20-1; abundance: many; d_gene: TRBD1; CDR3nt: TGCAGTGCTAGAGTGATTGGGACAGGGGATCAAGAGACCCAGTACTTC; CDR3aa: CSARVIGTGDQETQYF
j_gene: TRBJ1-5; v_gene: TRBV20-1; abundance: -; d_gene: -; CDR3nt: TGCAGTGCGTTGGGGGCCGCCGATCAGCCCCAGCATTTT; CDR3aa: CSALGAADQPQHF
j_gene: TRBJ2-7; v_gene: TRBV19; abundance: -; d_gene: TRBD2; CDR3nt: TGTGCCAGTAGTAGCGGGGGTACCTCCTACGAGCAGTACTTC; CDR3aa: CASSSGGTSYEQYF